This T cell receptor beta chain was observed in a study of CD8 T cells in ankylosing spondylitis. One entry per CDR3 protein, called by TCRdb with MiXCR from the 5' RACE reads. This repertoire shows roughly 250,000 distinct CDR3 sequences, around 9.1% found once; its top ten account for under 7.5%. This clonotype was seen repeatedly, ten times or more. Trimming cost V 10 bases and J 13 bases, with 19 bases left between them. Looked up from germline, CDR1 is ENHRY and CDR2 is SYGVKD. The CDR3 is 11 amino acids. This TCR was sampled from a male donor with ankylosing spondylitis or in good health (not recorded which). Sequencing was done on a sample of blood, either unsorted or a sorted T cell fraction (not recorded which). The J gene is TRBJ1-2, the V gene TRBV10-3; weak D call: TRBD1 (5 bases). The CDR3 nucleotides are TGTGCCACCCAAGGGTCAGGGACCCCCACCTTC. Translation: CATQGSGTPTF.